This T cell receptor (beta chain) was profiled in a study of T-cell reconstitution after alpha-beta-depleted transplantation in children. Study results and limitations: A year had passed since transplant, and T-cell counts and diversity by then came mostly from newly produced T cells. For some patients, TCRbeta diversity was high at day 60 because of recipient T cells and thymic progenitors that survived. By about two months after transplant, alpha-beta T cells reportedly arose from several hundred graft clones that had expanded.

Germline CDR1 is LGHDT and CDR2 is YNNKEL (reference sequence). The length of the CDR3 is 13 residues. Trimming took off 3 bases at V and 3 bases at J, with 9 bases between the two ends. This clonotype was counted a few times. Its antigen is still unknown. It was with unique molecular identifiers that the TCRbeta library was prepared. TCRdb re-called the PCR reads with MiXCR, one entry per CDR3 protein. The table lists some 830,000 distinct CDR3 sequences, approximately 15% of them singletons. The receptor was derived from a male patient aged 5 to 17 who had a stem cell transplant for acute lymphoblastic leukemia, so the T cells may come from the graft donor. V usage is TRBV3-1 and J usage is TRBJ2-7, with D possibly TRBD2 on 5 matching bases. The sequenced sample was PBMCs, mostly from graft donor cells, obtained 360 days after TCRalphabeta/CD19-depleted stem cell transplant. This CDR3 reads CASSHSGGYEQYF. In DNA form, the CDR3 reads TGTGCCAGCAGCCACAGCGGAGGCTACGAGCAGTACTTC.